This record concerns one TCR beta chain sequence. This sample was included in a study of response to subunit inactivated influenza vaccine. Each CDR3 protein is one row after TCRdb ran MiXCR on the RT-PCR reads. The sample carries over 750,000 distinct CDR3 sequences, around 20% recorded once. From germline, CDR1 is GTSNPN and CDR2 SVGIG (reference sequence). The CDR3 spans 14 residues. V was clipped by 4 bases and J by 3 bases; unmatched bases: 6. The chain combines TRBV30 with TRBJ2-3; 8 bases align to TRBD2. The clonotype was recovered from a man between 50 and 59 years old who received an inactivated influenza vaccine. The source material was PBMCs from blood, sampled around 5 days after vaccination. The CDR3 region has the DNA TGTGCCTGGACGGGGGGGCTCGGGACAGATACGCAGTATTTT. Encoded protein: CAWTGGLGTDTQYF. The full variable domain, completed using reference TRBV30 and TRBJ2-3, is SQTIHQWPATLVQPVGSPLSLECTVEGTSNPNLYWYRQAAGRGLQLLFYSVGIGQISSEVPQNLSASRPQDRQFILSSKKLLLSDSGFYLCAWTGGLGTDTQYFGPGTRLTVL.